These 28 T cell receptor beta chains were sequenced from one sample in a study of blood T cell repertoires in COVID-19. The assay was immunoSEQ multiplex PCR, and TCRdb's table has in-frame clones only and misses some. This sample carries just over 95,000 clones, 82% of them seen once, and the ten largest clones take more than 15%. Source material: peripheral blood. These receptors were obtained from a man older than 75 with acute or convalescent COVID-19.

This chain joins TRBV5-8 and TRBJ1-2, with 7 bases aligning to TRBD1. This CDR3 contains 14 residues. Per the germline V gene, CDR1 is SGHTS and CDR2 is YDEGEE. V gave up 8 bases and J gave up 7 bases; unmatched junction bases: 14. The CDR3, as DNA: TGTGCCAGGCCGCCGAACAGGGGCCATGGTGGCTACACCTTC. Translated: CARPPNRGHGGYTF.

The table lists this clone with a count of one. The chain uses TRBV28 and TRBJ2-7, with 8 bases lining up with TRBD1. The CDR3 is 14 amino acids. Trimming at V came to 4 bases and at J to 2 bases, leaving 4 bases not matched to a gene. Germline CDR1 reads MDHEN; CDR2 reads SYDVKM. CDR3 region: CASSSRTGTYEQYF. DNA for the CDR3: TGTGCCAGCAGTTCCAGGACAGGGACCTACGAGCAGTACTTC.

V usage is TRBV6-2 or TRBV6-3 and J usage is TRBJ2-4; maybe TRBD1 (6 bases). V lost 2 bases, J lost 5 bases, and 16 bases lay in between. Germline V gene lookup returns CDR1 MNHEY and CDR2 SVGEGT. This CDR3 is 16 amino acids long. CDR3 coding DNA: TGTGCCAGCAGTTACGGGGGCCTGACCATCCAAAACATTCAGTACTTC. Protein sequence: CASSYGGLTIQNIQYF.

The chain has TRBV18 and TRBJ2-1, with 9 bases that match TRBD2. Germline V gives CDR1 KGHSH, CDR2 LQKENI. The CDR3 length is 14 residues. V trimming: 3 bases; J trimming: 10 bases; junction bases outside the gene matches: 7. CDR3 bases: TGTGCCAGCTCACCTCCTAGCGCGGGAGGGGAGCAGTTCTTC. This encodes CASSPPSAGGEQFF. Filled out from reference TRBV18 and TRBJ2-1, the complete variable domain reads NAGVMQNPRHLVRRRGQEARLRCSPMKGHSHVYWYRQLPEEGLKFMVYLQKENIIDESGMPKERFSAEFPKEGPSILRIQQVVRGDSAAYFCASSPPSAGGEQFFGPGTRLTVL.

The rearrangement joins TRBV5-1 to TRBJ2-3; a weak D match, TRBD2 (5 bases). CDR1 is SGHRS and CDR2 is YFSETQ in the germline V gene. The CDR3 contains 13 residues. V lost 4 bases to trimming and J lost 3 bases, with 9 bases between them. The CDR3 is CASSEGRTDTQYF. In DNA form, the CDR3 reads TGCGCCAGCAGCGAGGGAAGGACAGATACGCAGTATTTT.

The chain uses TRBV7-9 and TRBJ2-7; TRBD1 might be the D (6 bases). The CDR3 length is 14 residues. The V end lost 2 bases, the J end lost 3 bases, and 11 bases lay between the germline ends. Germline CDR1 and CDR2: SEHNR and FQNEAQ (reference sequence). CDR3 residues: CASSLQQGFYEQYF. The CDR3 bases are TGTGCCAGCAGCTTACAACAGGGATTCTACGAGCAGTACTTC. The full variable domain, completed using reference TRBV7-9 and TRBJ2-7, is DTGVSQNPRHKITKRGQNVTFRCDPISEHNRLYWYRQTLGQGPEFLTYFQNEAQLEKSRLLSDRFSAERPKGSFSTLEIQRTEQGDSAMYLCASSLQQGFYEQYFGPGTRLTVT.

The chain combines TRBV5-4 with TRBJ2-3, with 10 bases fitting TRBD1. Germline V gene lookup returns CDR1 SGHNT and CDR2 YYREEE (reference sequence). The V and J ends lost 4 bases and 4 bases, in that order; junction bases with no gene match: 6. The CDR3 runs 15 residues. The CDR3, as DNA: TGTGCCAGCAGCGCCCAGACAGGGGGCGCAGATACGCAGTATTTT. It encodes CASSAQTGGADTQYF.

CDR3 coding DNA: TGTGCCAGTAGTATTAGACAGAAAGAGACCCAGTACTTC. Its translation is CASSIRQKETQYF. The chain uses TRBV19 and TRBJ2-5; perhaps TRBD1 as D (5 bases). The CDR3 loop spans 13 amino acids. Trimming removed 3 bases at V and 3 bases at J, with 8 bases between. Germline values: CDR1 LNHDA, CDR2 SQIVND (reference sequence). The full variable domain, its missing parts supplied by reference TRBV19 and TRBJ2-5, is DGGITQSPKYLFRKEGQNVTLSCEQNLNHDAMYWYRQDPGQGLRLIYYSQIVNDFQKGDIAEGYSVSREKKESFPLTVTSAQKNPTAFYLCASSIRQKETQYFGPGTRLLVL.

This clone was observed at least ten times. This chain joins TRBV28 and TRBJ2-6, with D possibly being TRBD1 (5 bases). The CDR3 loop spans 18 amino acids. Trimming removed 7 bases from V and 0 bases from J, with 19 bases in between. Per germline, CDR1 MDHEN and CDR2 SYDVKM. The CDR3 here is CASTPPGQELSGANVLTF. CDR3 DNA: TGTGCCAGCACTCCTCCAGGGCAGGAGCTCTCTGGGGCCAACGTCCTGACTTTC.

This rearrangement joins TRBV6-5 to TRBJ2-3; tentative D call: TRBD2 (6 bases). Trimming cost V 2 bases and J 4 bases, with 13 bases left between them. There are 15 residues in the CDR3. Germline V gene sequence: CDR1 MNHEY, CDR2 SVGAGI. Written as DNA, the CDR3 is TGTGCCAGCAGTTACCAGCGGGCCGGGGCAGATACGCAGTATTTT. This sequence encodes CASSYQRAGADTQYF.

V is TRBV7-2 and J is TRBJ1-6; a weak D match, TRBD1 (5 bases). V lost 5 bases and J 6 bases, leaving 14 bases between the germline ends. There are 15 residues in the CDR3. Germline V gives CDR1 SGHTA, CDR2 FQGNSA. This CDR3 reads CASSPEGPGNSPLHF. Written as DNA, the CDR3 is TGTGCCAGCAGCCCGGAGGGGCCGGGTAATTCACCCCTCCACTTT.

The chain carries TRBV11-2 and TRBJ2-7; TRBD1 aligns across 11 bases. V shed 1 base and J 4 bases; nucleotides not matched to a gene: 3. The CDR3 is 15 residues long. CDR1 is SGHAT, CDR2 FQNNGV, per germline. This CDR3 is CASSLGGTGGYEQYF. CDR3 nucleotides: TGTGCCAGCAGCTTAGGCGGGACAGGGGGATACGAGCAGTACTTC.

The chain links TRBV30 to TRBJ2-5; tentative D call: TRBD1 (6 bases). CDR1 GTSNPN and CDR2 SVGIG come from the germline V gene (reference sequence). Trimming shortened V by 4 bases and J by 5 bases, and 20 bases separated the two germline ends. This CDR3 comprises 15 residues. CDR3 residues: CAWMKGVRAEETQYF. The CDR3 DNA sequence: TGTGCCTGGATGAAGGGGGTACGGGCGGAGGAGACCCAGTACTTC.

The chain links TRBV28 to TRBJ2-7; a weak D match, TRBD2 (5 bases). Germline-derived CDR1 and CDR2 are MDHEN and SYDVKM. This CDR3 contains 16 residues. Trimming removed 3 bases at V and 3 bases at J, with 18 bases between. The CDR3 loop reads CASSLREGGIRYEQYF. The CDR3 bases are TGTGCCAGCAGTTTGAGAGAGGGTGGGATACGCTACGAGCAGTACTTC.

The J gene is TRBJ1-1, the V gene TRBV6-2 or TRBV6-3, with D tentatively TRBD1 (6 bases). The CDR3 length is 14 residues. Germline lookup yields CDR1 MNHEY and CDR2 SVGEGT. V gave up 2 bases and J gave up 1 base, with 8 bases separating them. The CDR3 spells CASSYTRGNTEAFF. The CDR3 bases are TGTGCCAGCAGTTACACCAGGGGGAACACTGAAGCTTTCTTT.

V usage is TRBV3-1 (or the pseudogene TRBV3-2) and J usage is TRBJ2-3; a possible D gene is TRBD2 (6 bases). Germline values: CDR1 LGHDT, CDR2 YNNKEL (reference sequence). The germline V and J ends were trimmed by 4 bases and 3 bases, with 14 bases remaining between them. The CDR3 sequence is 15 residues long. CDR3 nucleotide sequence: TGTGCCAGCAGCCTTGAGGAGGGTACAACAGATACGCAGTATTTT. It translates to CASSLEEGTTDTQYF.

The chain couples TRBV6-1 to TRBJ1-1, with 8 bases fitting TRBD1. The CDR3 has 14 residues. The junction had 0 bases not matched to a gene; V was cut back by 3 bases and J by 0 bases. Germline lookup yields CDR1 MNHNS and CDR2 SASEGT. The DNA of the CDR3 is TGTGCCAGCAGTGAGGACAGGGTGAACACTGAAGCTTTCTTT. Translated: CASSEDRVNTEAFF.

J is TRBJ2-4 and V is TRBV28; D may be TRBD1 (6 bases). V gave up 6 bases and J gave up 10 bases, with 16 bases separating them. Germline V lookup: CDR1 MDHEN, CDR2 SYDVKM. The CDR3 runs to 13 residues. CDR3 bases: TGTGCCAGCAGCAAAACAGGGTATGATATTCAGTACTTC. Its protein is CASSKTGYDIQYF.

The rearrangement links TRBV19 to TRBJ1-2, with 10 bases identical to TRBD1. V lost 8 bases and J lost 6; bases outside the gene matches: 15. The CDR3 extends over 16 amino acids. The germline gives CDR1 LNHDA, CDR2 SQIVND (reference sequence). CDR3 in amino acids: CASRDIRTGGNDGYTF. The CDR3 DNA reads TGTGCCAGTCGTGACATTCGGACAGGGGGGAACGATGGCTACACCTTC.

In nucleotides, the CDR3 is TGTGCCAGCAGTTCCAACAGGGCGAACACTGAAGCTTTCTTT. The encoded protein is CASSSNRANTEAFF. The chain links TRBV6-2 or TRBV6-3 to TRBJ1-1, with D possibly matching TRBD1 (6 bases). Trimming took off 4 bases at V and 1 base at J, with 10 bases between the two ends. This CDR3 is 14 amino acids long. From germline, CDR1 is MNHEY and CDR2 SVGEGT.

The chain uses TRBV6-4 and TRBJ2-2; the D gene is possibly TRBD1 (6 bases). The CDR3 sequence is 14 residues long. Trimming took off 6 bases at V and 6 bases at J, with 14 bases between the two ends. Germline V gene sequence: CDR1 MRHNA, CDR2 SNTAGT. The CDR3 bases are TGTGCCAGCAGACAGGGAAGGTTTGCCGGGGAGCTGTTTTTT. Its translation is CASRQGRFAGELFF.

J is TRBJ1-1 and V is TRBV15; TRBD1 matches 11 bases. This CDR3 is 16 amino acids long. CDR1 is LNHNV, CDR2 YYDKDF, per germline (reference sequence). With V trimmed by 4 bases and J by 3 bases, 7 bases remained unmatched. The CDR3 region has the DNA TGTGCCACCAGCACCAGGACAGGGGGCAAGTACACTGAAGCTTTCTTT. Translating gives CATSTRTGGKYTEAFF.

In its sample, this clone was seen once. V gene TRBV2 combines with J gene TRBJ2-5; TRBD2 agrees at 13 bases. This CDR3 has 17 residues. V lost 4 bases and J lost 1; bases outside the gene matches: 6. Germline-derived CDR1 and CDR2 are SNHLY and FYNNEI. The CDR3 DNA follows: TGTGCCAGCAGTGGACGACTAGCGGGGGGCTTCCAAGAGACCCAGTACTTC. Translating gives CASSGRLAGGFQETQYF.

The CDR3 sequence is CASSFNTDIATNEKLFF. DNA of the CDR3: TGTGCCAGCAGCTTTAATACAGATATTGCAACTAATGAAAAACTGTTTTTT. The rearrangement joins TRBV7-6 to TRBJ1-4; D ambiguous. The CDR3 spans 17 residues. V lost 3 bases to trimming and J lost 0 bases, with 14 bases between them. Looked up from germline, CDR1 is SGHVS and CDR2 is FNYEAQ.

The chain recombines TRBV7-2 with TRBJ2-3; 7 bases align to TRBD2. This CDR3 has 16 amino acids. The junction had 9 bases not matched to a gene; V was cut back by 4 bases and J by 2 bases. Germline-derived CDR1 and CDR2 are SGHTA and FQGNSA. CDR3 residues: CASSSHFAGVTDTQYF. Here the CDR3 DNA reads TGTGCCAGCAGCTCCCATTTCGCGGGGGTCACAGATACGCAGTATTTT.

V usage is TRBV10-1 and J usage is TRBJ1-1, with 9 bases that match TRBD1. This CDR3 is built from 13 residues. Looked up from germline, CDR1 is WNHNN and CDR2 is SYGVQD (reference sequence). J gave up 6 bases and V 4 bases, and 3 bases lay outside the gene matches. The CDR3 sequence is CASSGRTGAEAFF. The CDR3 DNA follows: TGCGCCAGCAGTGGACGGACAGGGGCTGAAGCTTTCTTT.

This rearrangement joins TRBV9 to TRBJ1-2, with D possibly being TRBD1 (5 bases). Germline values: CDR1 SGDLS, CDR2 YYNGEE. V gave up 3 bases and J gave up 6 bases, with 12 bases separating them. This CDR3 is built from 13 residues. Here the CDR3 DNA reads TGTGCCAGCAGCGGGGGAGGGGAACATGGCTACACCTTC. Translating it yields CASSGGGEHGYTF.

The chain recombines TRBV7-8 with TRBJ2-2, with 8 bases matching TRBD1. Germline CDR1 is SGHVS and CDR2 is FQNEAQ. The CDR3 consists of 17 residues. V was clipped by 5 bases and J by 1 base; unmatched bases: 9. The CDR3, as DNA: TGTGCCAGCAGCGATTTAACCGGGACAGGGAACACCGGGGAGCTGTTTTTT. Its protein is CASSDLTGTGNTGELFF. Together with reference TRBV7-8 and TRBJ2-2, the CDR3 gives the full variable domain: GAGVSQSPRYKVAKRGQDVALRCDPISGHVSLFWYQQALGQGPEFLTYFQNEAQLDKSGLPSDRFFAERPEGSVSTLKIQRTQQEDSAVYLCASSDLTGTGNTGELFFGEGSRLTVL.